This T cell receptor (beta chain) was obtained from a study of tumor and adjacent non-tumor tissue in lung cancer. Background on the study: Aged 31 to 76 years, patients included roughly ten men and 4 or 5 women with stage I to III disease. Samples averaged roughly 4 million productive TCRbeta reads each. Study-level results: Tumor tissue had significantly higher TCR diversity than normal lung. In normal lung, the top 100 clones were significantly more dominant than in tumor.

The library came from three nested PCR rounds adapted from ARM-PCR protocols. TCRdb passed the multiplex PCR reads through MiXCR, listing each CDR3 protein once. The sample gives 78,000 or so distinct CDR3 sequences, 75% to 90% of which show up once; about 14% is in the top ten. Worth noting for this clonotype: Its antigen is undetermined.

This sample's RNA came from whole unsorted tissue. The V end was cut by 5 bases, the J end by 15 bases, with 21 bases between. The CDR3 consists of 13 residues. The germline V gene has CDR1 MNHNS and CDR2 SASEGT. The sequencing input was lung tumor tissue. The sequence was collected from a woman between 45 and 65 years old with non-small cell lung cancer. V is TRBV6-1 and J is TRBJ2-3; no definite D call. The CDR3 DNA reads TGTGCCAGCAGTCGGAACAATGCAGATACGCCATATTTT. It codes for CASSRNNADTPYF.